Following are 27 T cell receptor beta chains from one sample sequenced in a study of CD8 T cells in Susac syndrome. Random hexamers served to reverse transcribe roughly 0.45 to 1 ug RNA. In TCRdb, the immunoSEQ multiplex PCR reads were re-called with MiXCR into one record per CDR3 protein. In the table there are 160,000 or so distinct CDR3 sequences, over 95% of which are singletons. The sample consisted of CD8+ T cells from PBMCs. The origin of the receptors is a human donor with multiple sclerosis.

V is TRBV29-1 and J is TRBJ2-2, with a weak D call TRBD2 (6 bases). CDR1 and CDR2 from the germline V gene are SQVTM and ANQGSEA. Trimming took 3 bases from V and 5 from J, leaving 10 bases between them. This CDR3 spans 13 amino acids. The CDR3 is CSVDSRETGELFF. Written as DNA, the CDR3 is TGCAGCGTTGATAGTCGGGAGACCGGGGAGCTGTTTTTT.

The rearrangement joins TRBV23-1 to TRBJ2-7; D is perhaps TRBD1 or TRBD2 (6 bases each). TRBV23-1 is marked as an open reading frame, function uncertain. The CDR3 consists of 14 residues. This CDR3 reads CAGKGRGLPYEQYV. CDR3 bases: TGCGCTGGGAAAGGCCGGGGGCTTCCCTACGAGCAGTACGTC.

The chain combines TRBV5-4 with TRBJ2-1; possibly TRBD2 for D (5 bases). CDR3 length: 15 amino acids. Germline V CDR1 and CDR2: SGHNT, YYREEE (reference sequence). Trimming took 2 bases from V and 0 from J, leaving 9 bases between them. The CDR3 loop reads CASSFGEFSYNEQFF. The CDR3 DNA follows: TGTGCCAGCAGCTTTGGGGAGTTCTCCTACAATGAGCAGTTCTTC.

The V gene is TRBV2, the J gene TRBJ1-6; D gene unclear. The CDR3 sequence is 16 residues long. Germline CDR1 is SNHLY and CDR2 is FYNNEI. V lost 0 bases and J 1 base, leaving 7 bases between the germline ends. Here the CDR3 DNA reads TGTGCCAGCAGTGAAGCCCAGAGTTCCTATAATTCACCCCTCCACTTT. It codes for CASSEAQSSYNSPLHF.

The V and J genes are TRBV27 and TRBJ1-6, with no clear D. Trimming took off 4 bases at V and 0 bases at J, with 7 bases between the two ends. Germline-derived CDR1 and CDR2 are MNHEY and SMNVEV (reference sequence). This CDR3 has 15 residues. The CDR3 loop reads CASSWKGSYNSPLHF. CDR3 nucleotide sequence: TGTGCCAGCAGTTGGAAGGGCTCCTATAATTCACCCCTCCACTTT.

The V gene is TRBV29-1, the J gene TRBJ2-5, with a weak D call TRBD2 (5 bases). This CDR3 region has 13 residues. V was clipped by 4 bases and J by 12 bases, with 21 bases between them. CDR1 and CDR2 from the germline V gene are SQVTM and ANQGSEA. The CDR3 coding sequence is TGCAGCGTTGTAACGGAGGAGGCCCCCCCCGAGTACTTC. Protein product: CSVVTEEAPPEYF. Filled out from reference TRBV29-1 and TRBJ2-5, the complete variable domain reads SAVISQKPSRDICQRGTSLTIQCQVDSQVTMMFWYRQQPGQSLTLIATANQGSEATYESGFVIDKFPISRPNLTFSTLTVSNMSPEDSSIYLCSVVTEEAPPEYFGPGTRLLVL.

V gene TRBV18 combines with J gene TRBJ2-1; D remains ambiguous. Looked up from germline, CDR1 is KGHSH and CDR2 is LQKENI. The CDR3 totals 15 residues. The V and J ends lost 0 bases and 4 bases respectively, with 10 bases between them. This CDR3 is CASSPPRSPYNEQFF. The CDR3 bases are TGTGCCAGCTCACCACCGAGGAGTCCTTACAATGAGCAGTTCTTC.

This rearrangement joins TRBV27 to TRBJ1-5; a possible D gene is TRBD1 (6 bases). Trimming stripped 5 bases from V and 7 bases from J, with 21 bases between. Germline V CDR1 and CDR2: MNHEY, SMNVEV (reference sequence). This CDR3 contains 16 residues. This CDR3 is CASSLRSPQGWQPQHF. The CDR3 DNA reads as TGTGCCAGCAGTCTAAGGTCCCCACAGGGATGGCAGCCCCAGCATTTT.

The V gene is TRBV30, the J gene TRBJ1-1; the D gene is possibly TRBD1 (6 bases). This CDR3 is built from 13 residues. The germline gives CDR1 GTSNPN, CDR2 SVGIG (reference sequence). With 3 bases removed from V and 0 bases from J, the gap between germline ends came to 8 bases. CDR3 sequence (DNA): TGTGCCTGGAGCCAGGGGTTGAACACTGAAGCTTTCTTT. Its protein is CAWSQGLNTEAFF.

This chain connects TRBV30 to TRBJ2-7; 8 bases agree with TRBD1. In germline, CDR1 is GTSNPN, CDR2 SVGIG (reference sequence). The CDR3 length is 14 residues. J gave up 4 bases and V 1 base, and 6 bases lay outside the gene matches. For the CDR3, the DNA is TGTGCCTGGAGTGATCGGACAGGGTTTTACGAGCAGTACGTC. This sequence encodes CAWSDRTGFYEQYV.

This clonotype was observed a single time. This chain connects TRBV27 to TRBJ1-5, with 7 bases that match TRBD1. CDR1 and CDR2 (germline): MNHEY, SMNVEV (reference sequence). V gave up 3 bases and J gave up 7 bases; unmatched junction bases: 3. CDR3 length: 13 amino acids. CDR3 sequence (DNA): TGTGCCAGCAGTTTCAGACAGGGCCAGCCCCAGCATTTT. This encodes CASSFRQGQPQHF.

The chain combines TRBV7-9 with TRBJ2-7, with TRBD2 as a possible D gene (7 bases). The CDR3 covers 15 residues. The V end was cut by 6 bases, the J end by 5 bases, with 20 bases between. Germline CDR1 SEHNR, CDR2 FQNEAQ (reference sequence). The chain's CDR3 is CASRGGDFIVDEQYF. In nucleotides, the CDR3 is TGTGCCAGCAGAGGGGGGGACTTTATCGTCGACGAGCAGTACTTC.

The chain combines TRBV12-5 with TRBJ2-7; tentatively, D is TRBD1 (5 bases). CDR1 and CDR2 (germline): LGHNT, FRNRAP. The CDR3 extends over 13 amino acids. V dropped 2 bases and J dropped 5 bases, with 10 bases sitting between them. The CDR3 nucleotides read TGTGCTAGTGGTTTGTATCCAGGGAACGAGCAGTACGTC. This sequence encodes CASGLYPGNEQYV.

V gene TRBV15 combines with J gene TRBJ2-7, with D uncertain. Trimming left V 1 base short and J 4 bases short, with 8 bases between. Germline V CDR1 and CDR2: LNHNV, YYDKDF (reference sequence). The CDR3 runs 13 residues. For the CDR3, the DNA is TGTGCCACCAGCAGAGTTTTGGGGTACGAGCAGTACTTC. Amino acid sequence: CATSRVLGYEQYF. Looking up the rest from reference TRBV15 and TRBJ2-7 gives the full variable domain: DAMVIQNPRYQVTQFGKPVTLSCSQTLNHNVMYWYQQKSSQAPKLLFHYYDKDFNNEADTPDNFQSRRPNTSFCFLDIRSPGLGDTAMYLCATSRVLGYEQYFGPGTRLTVT.

The chain joins TRBV9 to TRBJ2-5; maybe TRBD2 (7 bases). CDR3 length equals 15 residues. The V end was cut by 0 bases, the J end by 3 bases, with 12 bases between. Germline V gene data show CDR1 as SGDLS and CDR2 as YYNGEE. The CDR3 DNA sequence: TGTGCCAGCAGCGTAGCTACAGGGAGGGAAGAGACCCAGTACTTC. Translated, it gives CASSVATGREETQYF.

The rearrangement joins TRBV29-1 to TRBJ1-1, with 7 bases identical to TRBD1. V was clipped by 6 bases and J by 0 bases; unmatched bases: 4. Germline V gene lookup returns CDR1 SQVTM and CDR2 ANQGSEA. The CDR3 contains 13 residues. The CDR3, as DNA: TGCAGCGTGACGACAGGGATGAACACTGAAGCTTTCTTT. This sequence encodes CSVTTGMNTEAFF.

The J gene is TRBJ1-1, the V gene TRBV19; unclear D gene. The CDR3 loop spans 11 amino acids. The V end was cut by 8 bases, the J end by 5 bases, with 9 bases between. CDR1 LNHDA and CDR2 SQIVND come from the germline V gene (reference sequence). CDR3 sequence: CASFMGTEAFF. CDR3 sequence (DNA): TGTGCCAGTTTCATGGGGACTGAAGCTTTCTTT.

The chain recombines TRBV28 with TRBJ1-6; D gene ambiguous. This CDR3 contains 13 residues. Germline CDR1 MDHEN, CDR2 SYDVKM. The ends were cut back, 8 bases at V and 10 bases at J, with 15 bases in the middle. CDR3 sequence: CASQSRTDSPLHF. The CDR3 DNA sequence: TGTGCCAGCCAGAGTAGGACCGACTCACCCCTCCACTTT.

The rearrangement uses TRBV30 and TRBJ1-1, with unresolved D. The CDR3 contains 13 residues. The V end lost 1 base, the J end lost 10 bases, and 16 bases lay between the germline ends. Germline CDR1 reads GTSNPN; CDR2 reads SVGIG (reference sequence). The CDR3 nucleotides read TGTGCCTGGAGTGCCGACCGTCTCGAAGGAGCTTTCTTT. It translates to CAWSADRLEGAFF.

The rearrangement joins TRBV7-2 to TRBJ2-3; D possibly matches TRBD1 or TRBD2 (5 bases each). V was cut by 8 bases and J by 13 bases, with 22 bases left in between. CDR1 is SGHTA, CDR2 FQGNSA, per germline. CDR3 length: 13 amino acids. The CDR3 spells CASSYGTTTLEYF. CDR3 DNA: TGTGCCAGCTCCTACGGGACCACCACCTTGGAGTATTTT.

The chain has TRBV2 and TRBJ1-4; 8 bases are a match to TRBD1. Looked up from germline, CDR1 is SNHLY and CDR2 is FYNNEI. J was trimmed by 4 bases and V by 2 bases; bases with no gene match: 3. This CDR3 region has 15 residues. CDR3 bases: TGTGCCAGCAGTGAACCGACAGGGGATAATGAAAAACTGTTTTTT. Its translation is CASSEPTGDNEKLFF.

The chain recombines TRBV25-1 with TRBJ1-6; no definite D call. There are 12 residues in the CDR3. V was trimmed by 0 bases and J by 10 bases, leaving 4 bases between them. Per germline, CDR1 MGHDK and CDR2 SYGVNS. The CDR3 is CASSEYRSPLHF. The DNA for the CDR3 is TGTGCCAGCAGTGAATATCGATCACCCCTCCACTTT.

V is TRBV9 and J is TRBJ1-2; possible D gene TRBD1, 5 bases. Deletions cut 6 bases from V and 2 bases from J, with 11 bases between. Germline CDR1 reads SGDLS; CDR2 reads YYNGEE. CDR3 length equals 13 residues. CDR3 region: CASNRGGNYGYTF. The CDR3 DNA reads TGTGCCAGCAATCGGGGGGGAAACTATGGCTACACCTTC. The full variable domain, completed using reference TRBV9 and TRBJ1-2, is DSGVTQTPKHLITATGQRVTLRCSPRSGDLSVYWYQQSLDQGLQFLIQYYNGEERAKGNILERFSAQQFPDLHSELNLSSLELGDSALYFCASNRGGNYGYTFGSGTRLTVV.

The count of this clonotype is one. V gene TRBV28 combines with J gene TRBJ2-1; D call uncertain. The CDR3 is 15 amino acids. The germline V gene encodes CDR1 MDHEN and CDR2 SYDVKM. V was shortened by 2 bases and J by 0 bases, with 8 bases between the two germline ends. This CDR3 reads CASSLTGYSYNEQFF. The CDR3 nucleotides are TGTGCCAGCAGTTTAACCGGATACTCCTACAATGAGCAGTTCTTC.

This rearrangement joins TRBV11-2 to TRBJ2-1; D is ambiguous. Per germline, CDR1 SGHAT and CDR2 FQNNGV. V lost 4 bases to trimming and J lost 9 bases, with 16 bases between them. The CDR3 has 14 residues. DNA of the CDR3: TGTGCCAGCAGCTATCCGGGCCTCTTTCCTGAGCAGTTCTTC. Translation gives CASSYPGLFPEQFF.

There are a few counts of this clonotype. The V call is TRBV29-1, the J call TRBJ2-7; D perhaps matches TRBD2 (5 bases). The germline gives CDR1 SQVTM, CDR2 ANQGSEA. Trimming stripped 0 bases from V and 7 bases from J, with 7 bases between. CDR3 length: 11 residues. The CDR3: CSVEDRREQYF. Here the CDR3 DNA reads TGCAGCGTTGAAGACAGGAGGGAGCAGTACTTC.

The CDR3 DNA reads as TGTGCTAGTGGCGAGGGGGGGTCCTACAATGAGCAGTTCTTC. Translation: CASGEGGSYNEQFF. This chain connects TRBV12-5 to TRBJ2-1, with D possibly being TRBD2 (7 bases). Germline values: CDR1 LGHNT, CDR2 FRNRAP. The CDR3 covers 14 residues. Trimming stripped 6 bases from V and 1 base from J, with 10 bases between.